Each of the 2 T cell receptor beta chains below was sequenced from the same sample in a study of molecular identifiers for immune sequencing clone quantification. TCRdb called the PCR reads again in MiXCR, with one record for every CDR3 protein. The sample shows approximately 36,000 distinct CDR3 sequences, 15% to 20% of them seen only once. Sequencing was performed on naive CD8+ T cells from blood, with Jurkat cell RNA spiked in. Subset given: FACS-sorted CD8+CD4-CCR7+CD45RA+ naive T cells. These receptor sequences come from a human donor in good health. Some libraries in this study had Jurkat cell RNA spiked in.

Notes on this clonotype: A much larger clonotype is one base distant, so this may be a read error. CDR3 loop: CASSWVRQAKSIQYF. For the CDR3, the DNA is TGTGCCAGCAGTTGGGTTCGACAAGCCAAAAGCATTCAGTACTTC. This chain connects TRBV28 to TRBJ2-4; no firm D call. The CDR3 runs 15 residues. Germline CDR1 reads MDHEN; CDR2 reads SYDVKM.

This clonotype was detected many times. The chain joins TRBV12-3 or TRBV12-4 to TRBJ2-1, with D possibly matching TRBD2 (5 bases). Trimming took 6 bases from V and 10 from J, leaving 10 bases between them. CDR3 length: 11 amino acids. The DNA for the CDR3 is TGTGCCAGCAGCGCGACTATGGAGCAGTTCTTC. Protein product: CASSATMEQFF.